This entry lists 21 T cell receptor beta chains sequenced from one sample in a study of cytomegalovirus exposure and HLA in healthy donors. The PCR made use of 60 Vbeta and 13 Jbeta primers. Repertoires were generated with immunoSEQ multiplex PCR, while TCRdb's copy carries only in-frame clones and drops some. The sample comprises 130,000 or so clones, roughly 72% of which are singletons, and under 8.5% rests with the top ten. Sample: PBMCs. The origin of the receptors is a male donor in good health and CMV-seronegative.

The J gene is TRBJ1-3, the V gene TRBV30, with 7 positions matching TRBD1. CDR3 length: 15 amino acids. The V and J ends lost 0 bases and 0 bases, in that order; junction bases with no gene match: 2. The germline V gene has CDR1 GTSNPN and CDR2 SVGIG (reference sequence). The DNA of the CDR3 is TGTGCCTGGAGTGTACAGGGGAACTCTGGAAACACCATATATTTT. This translates into CAWSVQGNSGNTIYF.

V and J are TRBV7-3 and TRBJ2-1; 9 bases map to TRBD2. V was pared by 3 bases and J by 9 bases, with 9 bases of the junction left unmatched. The CDR3 runs 15 residues. Germline values: CDR1 SGHTA, CDR2 FQGTGA. The CDR3, as DNA: TGTGCCAGCAGCTTGACTAGCGGCTTATTGGGTGAGCAGTTCTTC. Translation: CASSLTSGLLGEQFF.

The rearrangement links TRBV29-1 to TRBJ2-1, with 7 positions matching TRBD1. This CDR3 has 15 residues. V was pared by 5 bases and J by 4 bases, with 11 bases of the junction left unmatched. CDR1 is SQVTM, CDR2 ANQGSEA, per germline. The CDR3 sequence: CSVPTGERWYNEQFF. CDR3 in DNA: TGCAGCGTTCCCACAGGGGAGAGGTGGTACAATGAGCAGTTCTTC.

The chain joins TRBV4-3 to TRBJ2-6, with 10 nucleotides matching TRBD1. V lost 1 base to trimming and J lost 0 bases; unmatched junction nucleotides: 12. This CDR3 comprises 21 residues. Germline V gives CDR1 LGHNA, CDR2 YSLEER. The CDR3 here is CASSQGTGTGALSSGANVLTF. The CDR3 DNA reads TGCGCCAGCAGCCAAGGAACCGGGACAGGGGCCTTAAGCTCTGGGGCCAACGTCCTGACTTTC.

This chain joins TRBV30 and TRBJ2-1; maybe TRBD2 (5 bases). The CDR3 totals 16 residues. Per the germline V gene, CDR1 is GTSNPN and CDR2 is SVGIG (reference sequence). Trimming shortened V by 0 bases and J by 0 bases, and 12 bases separated the two germline ends. The CDR3 loop is CAWSVRRGSSYNEQFF. DNA for the CDR3: TGTGCCTGGAGTGTACGGCGAGGGAGCTCCTACAATGAGCAGTTCTTC.

The chain employs TRBV9 and TRBJ1-1; possible D gene TRBD1, 5 bases. V dropped 0 bases and J dropped 0 bases, with 12 bases sitting between them. Germline V CDR1 and CDR2: SGDLS, YYNGEE. This CDR3 has 16 amino acids. The CDR3 DNA reads as TGTGCCAGCAGCGTAGGGGGGTCGGGGGTGAACACTGAAGCTTTCTTT. It yields the protein CASSVGGSGVNTEAFF.

The chain links TRBV19 to TRBJ2-6; D ambiguous. The CDR3 covers 15 residues. V was cut by 4 bases and J by 1 base, with 8 bases left in between. The germline CDR1 and CDR2 sequences are LNHDA and SQIVND (reference sequence). The CDR3 sequence: CASSTQMSGANVLTF. The CDR3 coding sequence is TGTGCCAGTAGTACTCAGATGTCTGGGGCCAACGTCCTGACTTTC.

J is TRBJ1-5 and V is TRBV27, with D maybe TRBD1 (5 bases). CDR3 size: 12 residues. From germline, CDR1 is MNHEY and CDR2 SMNVEV (reference sequence). Trimming cost V 3 bases and J 6 bases, with 6 bases left between them. CDR3 protein: CASSFQGQPQHF. The CDR3 DNA reads TGTGCCAGCAGTTTTCAGGGTCAGCCCCAGCATTTT.

The chain recombines TRBV14 with TRBJ2-2; D perhaps matches TRBD2 (6 bases). V lost 4 bases and J 5 bases, leaving 14 bases between the germline ends. This CDR3 has 15 amino acids. Germline V gives CDR1 SGHDN, CDR2 FVKESK. The DNA of the CDR3 is TGTGCCAGCAGCCCCCCGGGGGTGAGGACCGGGGAGCTGTTTTTT. This translates into CASSPPGVRTGELFF.

Note on this clone: Different DNA sequences within this sample yield the same CDR3. V and J are TRBV6-4 and TRBJ2-2; perhaps TRBD2 as D (6 bases). The CDR3 runs to 15 residues. Trimming removed 0 bases at V and 2 bases at J, with 7 bases between. The germline V gene has CDR1 MRHNA and CDR2 SNTAGT. CDR3 amino acids: CASSDSGTNTGELFF. In nucleotides, the CDR3 is TGTGCCAGCAGTGACTCCGGGACTAACACCGGGGAGCTGTTTTTT.

V and J are TRBV6-1 and TRBJ1-2; D unresolved. This CDR3 spans 11 amino acids. Germline values: CDR1 MNHNS, CDR2 SASEGT. V lost 6 bases, J lost 3 bases, and 5 bases lay in between. The CDR3 DNA reads TGTGCCAGCAGCCAGGACTATGGCTACACCTTC. It codes for CASSQDYGYTF.

DNA of the CDR3: TGTGCCAGCAGCTTCCAAGGGACTAGCGGGTCCGACGAGCAGTACTTC. It translates to CASSFQGTSGSDEQYF. The V and J genes are TRBV7-2 and TRBJ2-7; 12 bases align to TRBD2. The J segment lost 5 bases and the V segment lost 3 bases, leaving 8 bases of the junction unmatched. The length of the CDR3 is 16 residues. Germline assignment: CDR1 SGHTA and CDR2 FQGNSA.

This clone appeared once. The CDR3 sequence: CASSPSGLAGKSSTDTQYF. The CDR3 DNA reads as TGTGCCAGCAGTCCTAGTGGACTAGCGGGGAAATCCAGCACAGATACGCAGTATTTT. The chain has TRBV13 and TRBJ2-3; TRBD2 aligns across 12 bases. This CDR3 region has 19 residues. Germline CDR1 reads PRHDT; CDR2 reads FYEKMQ (reference sequence). The V segment lost 6 bases and the J segment 0 bases; nucleotides outside the gene matches: 13.

The chain has TRBV28 and TRBJ1-2; the match to TRBD1 covers 8 bases. Per germline, CDR1 MDHEN and CDR2 SYDVKM. CDR3 length equals 12 residues. With V trimmed by 5 bases and J by 7 bases, 3 bases remained unmatched. The CDR3 region has the DNA TGTGCCAGCAGTGGGGACAGGCTTGGCTACACCTTC. Amino acids: CASSGDRLGYTF.

This clone was observed a handful of times. The chain links TRBV29-1 to TRBJ2-1; tentatively, D is TRBD2 (5 bases). Germline V CDR1 and CDR2: SQVTM, ANQGSEA. The CDR3 loop spans 11 amino acids. Trimming took 4 bases from V and 6 from J, leaving 7 bases between them. Written as DNA, the CDR3 is TGCAGCGTTGGAGGGCCCAATGAGCAGTTCTTC. Translating gives CSVGGPNEQFF.

This clone turned up a few times. This rearrangement joins TRBV5-1 to TRBJ2-5, with D perhaps TRBD2 (6 bases). CDR1 SGHRS and CDR2 YFSETQ come from the germline V gene. The CDR3 covers 13 residues. Trimming cost V 5 bases and J 6 bases, with 14 bases left between them. For the CDR3, the DNA is TGCGCCAGCAGTACCCGGGACTTAAAGACCCAGTACTTC. It translates to CASSTRDLKTQYF.

The chain couples TRBV25-1 to TRBJ2-5; TRBD1 might be the D (6 bases). Trimming stripped 6 bases from V and 3 bases from J, with 23 bases between. Looked up from germline, CDR1 is MGHDK and CDR2 is SYGVNS. The CDR3 loop spans 17 amino acids. The DNA of the CDR3 is TGTGCCAGCAGCGATGAAGTTAGGCAGGGGATAGAAGAGACCCAGTACTTC. Translation: CASSDEVRQGIEETQYF.

This clone was recorded only once. The V gene is TRBV6-5, the J gene TRBJ2-1, with unresolved D. The V gene lost 9 bases and the J gene lost 5 bases, with 14 bases spanning the gap. Germline V gives CDR1 MNHEY, CDR2 SVGAGI. This CDR3 region has 13 residues. The CDR3 loop reads CASSFTRNNEQFF. CDR3 in DNA: TGTGCCAGTTCTTTTACGAGGAACAATGAGCAGTTCTTC.

This chain joins TRBV19 and TRBJ2-5; TRBD2 matches 10 bases. Per the germline V gene, CDR1 is LNHDA and CDR2 is SQIVND (reference sequence). Unmatched junction bases numbered 7, after V lost 5 bases and J lost 1 base. This CDR3 contains 16 residues. The CDR3 loop reads CASSSNSGGFQETQYF. In DNA, the CDR3 is TGTGCCAGTAGTTCGAATAGCGGGGGGTTCCAAGAGACCCAGTACTTC.

The chain recombines TRBV15 with TRBJ1-2, with TRBD1 identical over 9 bases. From germline, CDR1 is LNHNV and CDR2 YYDKDF (reference sequence). Trimming took 6 bases from V and 4 from J; bases not matched to a gene: 9. The CDR3 consists of 15 residues. In DNA, the CDR3 is TGTGCCACCAGTCGGGGTGGGACAGGGACCTATGGCTACACCTTC. Translated, it gives CATSRGGTGTYGYTF. The full variable domain, completed using reference TRBV15 and TRBJ1-2, is DAMVIQNPRYQVTQFGKPVTLSCSQTLNHNVMYWYQQKSSQAPKLLFHYYDKDFNNEADTPDNFQSRRPNTSFCFLDIRSPGLGDTAMYLCATSRGGTGTYGYTFGSGTRLTVV.

The chain combines TRBV5-4 with TRBJ2-3; maybe TRBD1 (5 bases). The CDR3 has 15 amino acids. Germline V gene data show CDR1 as SGHNT and CDR2 as YYREEE (reference sequence). Trimming pared 2 bases from V and 4 bases from J, leaving 14 bases between. The CDR3 loop is CASSFQGGAPDTQYF. The CDR3 coding sequence is TGTGCCAGCAGCTTCCAGGGTGGTGCACCAGATACGCAGTATTTT.